Shown below are 25 T cell receptor beta chains from a single sample sequenced in a study of T cell responses to AZD1222 COVID-19 vaccine. Clones were sequenced by immunoSEQ multiplex PCR, and TCRdb holds only the in-frame ones, with some missing. Of roughly 120,000 clones detected, about 85% appear once; the ten largest clones hold around 3%. This specimen was peripheral blood, taken on day 0 of AZD1222 vaccination. The source of these receptors is an adult in good health.

V and J are TRBV29-1 and TRBJ1-4; D remains unclear. V dropped 6 bases and J dropped 4 bases, with 15 bases sitting between them. CDR1 is SQVTM, CDR2 ANQGSEA, per germline. The CDR3 runs to 14 residues. The CDR3 DNA reads as TGCAGCGTATCAACCGGGCTGATTAATGAAAAACTGTTTTTT. Its protein is CSVSTGLINEKLFF.

The V gene is TRBV7-9, the J gene TRBJ2-3; 9 bases are a match to TRBD2. The CDR3 is made up of 16 amino acids. Germline lookup yields CDR1 SEHNR and CDR2 FQNEAQ (reference sequence). V trimming: 1 base; J trimming: 0 bases; junction bases outside the gene matches: 2. The CDR3 spells CASSLGLAESTDTQYF. CDR3 in DNA: TGTGCCAGCAGCTTAGGACTAGCGGAAAGCACAGATACGCAGTATTTT.

The chain recombines TRBV9 with TRBJ1-1, with D hard to call. The CDR3 spans 13 residues. Germline assignment: CDR1 SGDLS and CDR2 YYNGEE. V was pared by 4 bases and J by 5 bases, with 12 bases between. The CDR3 is CASSLLIGTEAFF. Here the CDR3 DNA reads TGTGCCAGCAGCCTATTGATAGGAACTGAAGCTTTCTTT.

This clone was found once. The gene calls are TRBV3-1 (or the pseudogene TRBV3-2) and TRBJ1-4; D is unresolved. V was pared by 3 bases and J by 7 bases, with 6 bases between. Germline V CDR1 and CDR2: LGHDT, YNNKEL (reference sequence). The length of the CDR3 is 12 residues. The CDR3 is CASSQTGEKLFF. DNA of the CDR3: TGTGCCAGCAGCCAGACTGGTGAAAAACTGTTTTTT.

In DNA form, the CDR3 reads TGCGCCAGCAGCTTGGGGAGTCTAGCAGGAGAGACCCAGTACTTC. Protein product: CASSLGSLAGETQYF. This chain links TRBV5-1 with TRBJ2-5; tentative D call: TRBD2 (5 bases). Trimming removed 0 bases at V and 4 bases at J, with 13 bases between. Germline CDR1 SGHRS, CDR2 YFSETQ. This CDR3 is built from 15 residues.

The chain uses TRBV4-3 and TRBJ1-5; possibly TRBD1 for D (6 bases). Looked up from germline, CDR1 is LGHNA and CDR2 is YSLEER. Trimming shortened V by 0 bases and J by 5 bases, and 11 bases separated the two germline ends. The CDR3 is 15 residues long. Here the CDR3 DNA reads TGCGCCAGCAGCCAAGATTCAGGGGAGCATCAGCCCCAGCATTTT. It specifies CASSQDSGEHQPQHF.

This clone has just a few counts. The chain is built from TRBV6-4 and TRBJ2-3; D may be TRBD1 (6 bases). The germline V gene has CDR1 MRHNA and CDR2 SNTAGT. V shed 2 bases and J shed 12 bases, with 15 bases lying between them. CDR3 size: 13 residues. The CDR3 here is CASSDTELGAQYF. The CDR3 DNA follows: TGTGCCAGCAGTGACACTGAATTGGGGGCCCAGTATTTT.

The J gene is TRBJ1-4, the V gene TRBV3-1 (or the pseudogene TRBV3-2); TRBD1 might be the D (5 bases). CDR1 is LGHDT and CDR2 is YNNKEL in the germline V gene (reference sequence). Trimming took 6 bases from V and 3 from J, leaving 17 bases between them. The CDR3 has 16 residues. Here the CDR3 reads CASRRGPARPNEKLFF. CDR3 sequence (DNA): TGTGCCAGCAGACGGGGACCCGCCCGGCCTAATGAAAAACTGTTTTTT.

V usage is TRBV6-5 and J usage is TRBJ1-6; D call uncertain. CDR1 is MNHEY, CDR2 SVGAGI, per germline. This CDR3 has 15 residues. V was shortened by 5 bases and J by 4 bases, with 12 bases between the two germline ends. The CDR3 here is CASSLGGSYNSPLHF. Written as DNA, the CDR3 is TGTGCCAGCAGTCTCGGTGGGTCGTATAATTCACCCCTCCACTTT.

The chain carries TRBV28 and TRBJ1-2; D not resolved. The CDR3 consists of 14 residues. Per the germline V gene, CDR1 is MDHEN and CDR2 is SYDVKM. Trimming removed 3 bases at V and 4 bases at J, with 12 bases between. The CDR3 is CASSFGPGGYGYTF. Here the CDR3 DNA reads TGTGCCAGCAGTTTTGGCCCGGGTGGCTATGGCTACACCTTC.

The chain combines TRBV19 with TRBJ1-1; weak D call: TRBD1 (5 bases). CDR1 is LNHDA and CDR2 is SQIVND in the germline V gene (reference sequence). CDR3 length equals 18 residues. V was pared by 5 bases and J by 0 bases, with 22 bases between. In DNA form, the CDR3 reads TGTGCCAGTAGTTCCCCCCTTGGGAGGGGAGGCCTGAACACTGAAGCTTTCTTT. This encodes CASSSPLGRGGLNTEAFF.

The chain uses TRBV30 and TRBJ1-6; D is unclear. The V gene lost 0 bases and the J gene lost 7 bases, with 1 base spanning the gap. The CDR3 totals 11 residues. The germline V gene has CDR1 GTSNPN and CDR2 SVGIG (reference sequence). CDR3 protein: CAWSVNSPLHF. CDR3 DNA: TGTGCCTGGAGTGTAAATTCACCCCTCCACTTT.

The chain joins TRBV2 to TRBJ1-4, with TRBD1 matching over 7 bases. Germline V gene sequence: CDR1 SNHLY, CDR2 FYNNEI. Trimming cost V 6 bases and J 8 bases; bases outside gene matches: 9. The CDR3 length is 14 residues. The DNA of the CDR3 is TGTGCCAGCAGAGAGACAGGGTCGGACGAAAAACTGTTTTTT. It yields the protein CASRETGSDEKLFF. Full variable domain (missing parts from reference TRBV2 and TRBJ1-4): EPEVTQTPSHQVTQMGQEVILRCVPISNHLYFYWYRQILGQKVEFLVSFYNNEISEKSEIFDDQFSVERPDGSNFTLKIRSTKLEDSAMYFCASRETGSDEKLFFGSGTQLSVL.

The sample holds one count of this clone. The chain combines TRBV2 with TRBJ1-1; D is uncertain. V gave up 6 bases and J gave up 0 bases, with 11 bases separating them. Germline loops: CDR1 SNHLY, CDR2 FYNNEI. This CDR3 comprises 14 residues. The CDR3 loop is CASREEAVNTEAFF. Written as DNA, the CDR3 is TGTGCCAGCAGAGAGGAGGCAGTGAACACTGAAGCTTTCTTT. Looking up the rest from reference TRBV2 and TRBJ1-1 gives the full variable domain: EPEVTQTPSHQVTQMGQEVILRCVPISNHLYFYWYRQILGQKVEFLVSFYNNEISEKSEIFDDQFSVERPDGSNFTLKIRSTKLEDSAMYFCASREEAVNTEAFFGQGTRLTVV.

The rearrangement joins TRBV11-3 to TRBJ2-3, with D perhaps given as TRBD1 or TRBD2 (6 bases each). The CDR3 runs to 13 residues. V lost 1 base and J lost 10, with 12 bases in between. Germline V gene lookup returns CDR1 SGHNT and CDR2 YENEEA. CDR3 nucleotides: TGTGCCAGCAGCTTAGGGGGGCGGGAAGCGCAGTATTTT. Its translation is CASSLGGREAQYF.

V usage is TRBV10-3 and J usage is TRBJ1-1; D is unclear. Trimming stripped 0 bases from V and 1 base from J, with 9 bases between. CDR1 is ENHRY and CDR2 is SYGVKD in the germline V gene. The CDR3 is 15 amino acids. CDR3 nucleotides: TGTGCCATCAGTGAGTCCCAAGCGAGGAACACTGAAGCTTTCTTT. Its translation: CAISESQARNTEAFF.

The chain links TRBV4-2 to TRBJ1-6; D is undetermined. Trimming stripped 6 bases from V and 2 bases from J, with 11 bases between. The CDR3 spans 15 residues. Germline CDR1 reads LGHNA; CDR2 reads YNFKEQ. The CDR3 sequence: CASRVSGTYNSPLHF. CDR3 DNA sequence: TGTGCCAGCAGGGTTAGTGGAACCTATAATTCACCCCTCCACTTT.

This clone was observed a handful of times. The V call is TRBV4-3, the J call TRBJ1-2; maybe TRBD1 (6 bases). This CDR3 is 13 amino acids long. CDR1 and CDR2 (germline): LGHNA, YSLEER. The V end was cut by 6 bases, the J end by 5 bases, with 13 bases between. The CDR3 loop is CASSRGAGYGYTF. The CDR3, as DNA: TGCGCCAGCAGTAGGGGGGCTGGATATGGCTACACCTTC.

V is TRBV9 and J is TRBJ2-3, with 9 bases that match TRBD2. The trim removed 0 bases at V and 6 bases at J, leaving 8 bases unmatched. This CDR3 contains 16 residues. Germline lookup yields CDR1 SGDLS and CDR2 YYNGEE. This chain's CDR3 is CASSVAGGGAPDTQYF. In DNA, the CDR3 is TGTGCCAGCAGCGTAGCTGGCGGGGGGGCGCCTGATACGCAGTATTTT.

Only one count was recorded for this clone. This chain uses TRBV6-2 or TRBV6-3 with TRBJ1-1, with D perhaps matching TRBD1 (6 bases). With 0 bases removed from V and 5 bases from J, the gap between germline ends came to 13 bases. The CDR3 length is 15 residues. Germline V gives CDR1 MNHEY, CDR2 SVGEGT. In DNA form, the CDR3 reads TGTGCCAGCAGTTACTCGCTACAGGGAAGAACTGAAGCTTTCTTT. Translation gives CASSYSLQGRTEAFF.

V and J are TRBV7-2 and TRBJ1-2, with TRBD1 matching over 8 bases. Germline-derived CDR1 and CDR2 are SGHTA and FQGNSA. Trimming at V came to 4 bases and at J to 5 bases, leaving 6 bases not matched to a gene. This CDR3 is built from 14 residues. The chain's CDR3 is CASSYDRDRYGYTF. The DNA of the CDR3 is TGTGCCAGCAGCTACGACCGGGACAGGTATGGCTACACCTTC.

Here the CDR3 DNA reads TGTGCCAGCAGCTTAGAGGACAGTGACAATGAGCAGTTCTTC. It translates to CASSLEDSDNEQFF. The genes are TRBV11-2 and TRBJ2-1; D may be TRBD1 (6 bases). Germline assignment: CDR1 SGHAT and CDR2 FQNNGV. CDR3 length: 14 amino acids. The V and J ends lost 0 bases and 5 bases respectively, with 8 bases between them. Combining the CDR3 with reference TRBV11-2 and TRBJ2-1 gives the whole variable domain EAGVAQSPRYKIIEKRQSVAFWCNPISGHATLYWYQQILGQGPKLLIQFQNNGVVDDSQLPKDRFSAERLKGVDSTLKIQPAKLEDSAVYLCASSLEDSDNEQFFGPGTRLTVL.

The rearrangement joins TRBV11-1 to TRBJ2-5, with D possibly being TRBD2 (6 bases). Trimming pared 1 base from V and 5 bases from J, leaving 8 bases between. This CDR3 is built from 13 residues. Germline lookup yields CDR1 SGHAT and CDR2 FQDESV (reference sequence). The CDR3: CASSLGGEETQYF. The CDR3, as DNA: TGTGCCAGCAGCTTAGGCGGGGAGGAGACCCAGTACTTC.

The rearrangement uses TRBV20-1 and TRBJ2-5; D not certain. This CDR3 is 11 amino acids long. The ends were cut back, 3 bases at V and 9 bases at J, with 11 bases in the middle. Germline V gene data show CDR1 as DFQATT and CDR2 as SNEGSKA (reference sequence). CDR3 bases: TGCAGTGCTAGCAATTTTTTGGCCCAGTACTTC. It is translated as CSASNFLAQYF.

The chain couples TRBV4-1 to TRBJ1-3; 11 nucleotides match TRBD1. The V and J ends lost 5 bases and 0 bases, in that order; junction bases with no gene match: 12. The CDR3 runs 19 residues. The V gene's germline CDR1 is MGHRA and CDR2 YSYEKL. The CDR3 region has the DNA TGCGCCAGCAGCTACAGTAGACCGGACAGGGGGCTCTCTGGAAACACCATATATTTT. Its protein product is CASSYSRPDRGLSGNTIYF.